The sequence of this T cell receptor (beta chain) was determined in a study of T cells in Graves' hyperthyroidism and ophthalmopathy (dated by TCRdb to about 2019). With respect to the entire study: Peripheral blood samples were taken at initial diagnosis, before any treatment was given. For training and testing, the 95 to 100 patients in the discovery cohort were randomly divided in a 7:3 ratio. In several Graves' hyperthyroidism patients, the study also compared T-cell repertoires from thyroid tissue with T-cell repertoires from blood. To identify TCR V-J signatures that set the groups apart, the researchers used a discovery cohort of about a hundred patients, made up of 40 to 45 with Graves' ophthalmopathy and 57 with stable Graves' hyperthyroidism. After sampling, hyperthyroidism patients received methimazole starting at 30 mg daily, and ophthalmopathy patients received high-dose intravenous methylprednisolone. TCR Vbeta CDR3 sequencing of some 140 peripheral blood samples (fewer than 45 ophthalmopathy, roughly 74 hyperthyroidism and about 17 progressor patients) is reported in the paper. Prospective prediction of ophthalmopathy was tested in an independent validation cohort consisting of 18 to 20 hyperthyroidism patients and some 17 patients who later progressed to ophthalmopathy.

Findings and caveats that apply to the study as a whole: Sample size was not statistically predetermined, and investigators were not blinded to group allocation. In validation, the model predicted progression to ophthalmopathy a median of around 6.5 months before onset, with about 71% sensitivity and 72.22% specificity. A 13 V-J signature model separated ophthalmopathy from stable hyperthyroidism, with about 88% sensitivity and about 81% specificity in cross-validation and 80%/75% in testing. Most expanded thyroid clonotypes (frequency above 0.001) were also detected in blood, a finding suggesting that blood repertoires may reflect thyroid immune responses.

This clonotype was counted between two and nine times. This receptor's antigen is unknown. Nothing much larger sits one base from this clone, and base qualities are not available. V was cut back by 4 bases and J by 7 bases, leaving a gap of 16 bases between them. The germline V gene gives CDR1 as MDHEN and CDR2 as SYDVKM. The CDR3, cysteine through phenylalanine, is 14 amino acids long. Here the CDR3 DNA is all that survives: 42 bases in frame from base 1. The TCR beta CDR3 regions were amplified from the RNA transcripts. The first round of RT-PCR for the TCR CDR3 was performed with the HTBI primer set and the Qiagen OneStep RT-PCR kit. The libraries were constructed in a second round of multiplex PCR and then size-selected and purified. Sequencing of the libraries was done on an Illumina HiSeq2000 using paired-end 100 bp reads. In the paper's pipeline: Raw data were processed with SOAPnuke, discarding reads with adapters, uncalled bases, mean Phred below 15, or no exact constant-primer or identifier match. High-quality paired reads were merged with COPE v1.2.5, and unique nucleotide sequences were defined as clonotypes. MiTCR v1.1 was used to align the clonotypes against IMGT TRBV, TRBD and TRBJ reference segments. Analysis was restricted to V-J combinations with a frequency above 0.0001, which covered roughly 99% of repertoires. A TCS score was defined as the ratio of F50 (clonal expansion) to E x V (chaos), with BLOSUM62-based TCRdist applied between CDR3 peptides within each V-J. Welch's t-statistics and random forest reduced several hundred V-J features to roughly 13, which were used in a naive Bayes classifier (R e1071). The Morisita-Horn index was used to measure how similar the thyroid and blood repertoires were. TCRdb passed the public sequencing reads through fastp at Q25 and MiXCR, retaining productive beta sequences. Each entry is one CDR3 protein sequence, shown with its most common DNA and genes. None of the V and J calls come from the authors' own analysis; TCRdb made them. The sample contains roughly 710,000 distinct CDR3 sequences, 30% to 40% of them found a single time. The ten largest clones take up around 32% of the sample.

Stable Graves' hyperthyroidism was defined as no progression to ophthalmopathy during 18 months of follow-up. Hyperthyroidism patients were newly diagnosed, had a disease duration of under 2 months, and were aged 18 to 65 years. Any patient with an uncontrolled infection, another autoimmune disease, pregnancy or lactation was excluded. Clinical symptoms, serum thyroxine and TRAb, thyroid ultrasound, and orbital computed tomography formed the basis for the diagnoses. Ficoll-Paque density gradient centrifugation was used to isolate PBMCs from about 9 ml of fresh peripheral blood. Total RNA was extracted using Trizol reagent, and RNA quality was assessed on an Agilent 2100 Bioanalyzer.

Sample: blood. This sequence originates from a woman in her 40s with Graves' hyperthyroidism. Rearrangement joined TRBV28 to TRBJ1-1; the D segment could be TRBD1, given 6 matching bases. The DNA sequence reads TGTGCCAGCAGTTCACATTCAGGGGCGGATGAAGCTTTCTTT. Its amino acids are CASSSHSGADEAFF.